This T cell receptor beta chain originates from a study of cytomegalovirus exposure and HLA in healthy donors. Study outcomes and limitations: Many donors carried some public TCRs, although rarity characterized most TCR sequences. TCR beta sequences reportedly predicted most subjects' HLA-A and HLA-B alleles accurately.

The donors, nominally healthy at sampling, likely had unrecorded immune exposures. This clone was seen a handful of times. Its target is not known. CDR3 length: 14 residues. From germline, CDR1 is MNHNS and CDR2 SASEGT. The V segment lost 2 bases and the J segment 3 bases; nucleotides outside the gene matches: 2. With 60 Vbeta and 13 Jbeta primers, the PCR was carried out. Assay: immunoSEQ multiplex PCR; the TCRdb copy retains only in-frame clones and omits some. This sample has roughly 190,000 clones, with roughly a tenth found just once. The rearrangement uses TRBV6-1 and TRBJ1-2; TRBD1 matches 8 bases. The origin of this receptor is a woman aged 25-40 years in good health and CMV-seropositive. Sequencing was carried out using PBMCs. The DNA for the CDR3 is TGTGCCAGCAGTGAACAGGGGGCGTACTATGGCTACACCTTC. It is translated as CASSEQGAYYGYTF.